The entry that follows covers one T cell receptor beta chain sequence. This specimen belongs to a study of PD-L1 blockade in urothelial cancer. After removal of 9 bases from V and 1 base from J, the junction contained 3 bases not matched to a gene. The CDR3 totals 14 residues. Synthetic analogs of TCR templates were spiked into every PCR. Repertoires were generated with immunoSEQ multiplex PCR, while TCRdb's copy carries only in-frame clones and drops some. The sample holds tens of thousands of clones, around 88% seen once. The V and J genes are TRBV6-7 and TRBJ2-6, with TRBD2 identical over 7 bases. TRBV6-7 is an ORF, and what it does is uncertain. This clonotype was sampled from a man between 60 and 75 years old with urothelial cancer. The source material was PBMCs, sampled around atezolizumab (anti-PD-L1) treatment. This CDR3 is CARMGGSGANVLTF. The CDR3 DNA sequence: TGTGCCAGAATGGGAGGGTCTGGGGCCAACGTCCTGACTTTC.